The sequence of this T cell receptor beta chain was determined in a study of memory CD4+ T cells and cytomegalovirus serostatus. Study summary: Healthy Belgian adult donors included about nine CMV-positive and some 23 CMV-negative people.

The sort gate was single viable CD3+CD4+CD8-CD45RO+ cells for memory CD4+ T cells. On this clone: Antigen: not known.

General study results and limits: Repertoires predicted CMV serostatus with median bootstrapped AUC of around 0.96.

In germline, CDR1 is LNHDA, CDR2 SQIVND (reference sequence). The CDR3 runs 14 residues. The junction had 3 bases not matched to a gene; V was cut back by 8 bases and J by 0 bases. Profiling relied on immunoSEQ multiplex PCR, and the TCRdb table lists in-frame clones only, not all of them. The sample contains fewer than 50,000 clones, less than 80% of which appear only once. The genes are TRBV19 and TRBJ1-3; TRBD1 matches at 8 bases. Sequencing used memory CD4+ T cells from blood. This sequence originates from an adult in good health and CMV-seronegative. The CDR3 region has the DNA TGTGCCAGTGGGGACAGGAGCTCTGGAAACACCATATATTTT. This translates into CASGDRSSGNTIYF.